This T cell receptor beta chain was retrieved from a study of identifying expanded T cells in peripheral blood. Collection occurred without any documented infections or immune events in donors. Trimming stripped 5 bases from V and 6 bases from J, with 10 bases between. The CDR3 spans 13 residues. The germline V gene has CDR1 MNHEY and CDR2 SVGAGI. The method was immunoSEQ multiplex PCR; TCRdb's version includes in-frame clones alone and lacks a portion of them. This sample yields 60,000 to 70,000 clones, of which approximately 80% are seen a single time; approximately 19% belongs to the top ten. The receptor was isolated from a person aged 18 to 70 in good health. The V gene is TRBV6-5, the J gene TRBJ2-2, with no clear D. Sequencing used blood. Written as DNA, the CDR3 is TGTGCCAGCAGTCCACTGGGTCCCGGGGAGCTGTTTTTT. The encoded protein is CASSPLGPGELFF.